The rows below give T cell receptor beta chains drawn from one sample of a study of OX40 agonist ivuxolimab in advanced cancers. Libraries were prepared by immunoSEQ multiplex PCR; TCRdb keeps only in-frame clonotypes and omits some of them. Counted here are tens of thousands of clones, roughly nine tenths occurring once; the ten biggest clones make up roughly 0.2%. Sequencing used CD4+ or CD8+ T cells sorted from blood, obtained in a trial of the OX40 agonist ivuxolimab. The receptors shown here come from an adult with an advanced solid tumor such as melanoma, head and neck, liver or kidney cancer. The CDR3 runs from the conserved cysteine through the conserved F or W. Fields, in order: D gene, J gene, clone size, CDR3 length, V gene, CDR3 protein, CDR3 DNA. A D gene is named only where the DNA matches it firmly. Clone size is stated in some rows and not others, as once, few, many or a class when expanded.

>TRBD1|TRBJ2-5|.|15|TRBV5-1
CASSFGTGVGETQYF
TGCGCCAGCAGCTTCGGGACAGGGGTTGGAGAGACCCAGTACTTC
>.|TRBJ1-2|.|13|TRBV7-9
CASRRGPDYGYTF
TGTGCCAGCAGGCGGGGGCCAGACTATGGCTACACCTTC
>.|TRBJ2-5|.|15|TRBV19
CASSIRVPLGETQYF
TGTGCCAGTAGTATCCGTGTCCCTTTGGGGGAGACCCAGTACTTC
>.|TRBJ2-7|.|13|TRBV27
CASSPRQFGEQYF
TGTGCCAGCAGCCCTCGACAGTTCGGCGAGCAGTACTTC
>.|TRBJ2-2|.|15|TRBV9
CASSVDPRNTGELFF
TGTGCCAGCAGCGTAGACCCCAGGAACACCGGGGAGCTGTTTTTT
>.|TRBJ2-7|.|13|TRBV2
CASSVRASYEQYF
TGTGCCAGCAGTGTTAGGGCATCCTACGAGCAGTACTTC
>.|TRBJ2-3|.|13|TRBV6-5
CASRNGGSDTQYF
TGTGCCAGCAGAAACGGGGGTTCAGATACGCAGTATTTT
>.|TRBJ1-6|.|15|TRBV19
CASSREGQADSPLHF
TGTGCCAGTAGTAGGGAGGGGCAGGCGGATTCACCCCTCCACTTT
>TRBD1|TRBJ1-4|.|15|TRBV7-8
CASSGRDRIHEKLFF
TGTGCCAGCAGCGGCCGGGACAGAATCCATGAAAAACTGTTTTTT
>TRBD2|TRBJ2-4|.|17|TRBV19
CASSPGAGGPRKNIQYF
TGTGCCAGTAGCCCAGGCGCGGGAGGGCCTAGGAAAAACATTCAGTACTTC
>TRBD1|TRBJ1-2|.|16|TRBV6-6
CASSAGGTAGSYGYTF
TGTGCCAGCAGCGCGGGCGGGACAGCCGGCTCCTATGGCTACACCTTC
>.|TRBJ1-4|once|15|TRBV4-1
CASSQDPGFNEKLFF
TGCGCCAGCAGCCAAGATCCAGGGTTTAATGAAAAACTGTTTTTT
>.|TRBJ1-1|.|11|TRBV2
CASQRNTEAFF
TGTGCCAGTCAAAGGAACACTGAAGCTTTCTTT
>.|TRBJ2-2|.|12|TRBV28
CASSQTPGELFF
TGTGCCAGCAGCCAGACCCCCGGGGAGCTGTTTTTT
>TRBD2|TRBJ2-3|.|15|TRBV14
CASSPGGLTTDTQYF
TGTGCCAGCAGCCCGGGGGGTCTCACCACAGATACGCAGTATTTT
>TRBD1|TRBJ1-2|.|14|TRBV6-1
CASSPGQANYGYTF
TGTGCCAGCAGCCCGGGACAGGCTAACTATGGCTACACCTTC
>.|TRBJ2-1|.|13|TRBV10-2
CASSEFTYNEQFF
TGCGCCAGCAGTGAGTTTACCTACAATGAGCAGTTCTTC
>.|TRBJ1-3|.|16|TRBV5-6
CASSLGQLLSGNTIYF
TGTGCCAGCAGCTTGGGCCAGCTCCTCTCTGGAAACACCATATATTTT
>.|TRBJ2-2|.|12|TRBV19
CASSIGLGELFF
TGTGCCAGTAGTATTGGCCTTGGGGAGCTGTTTTTT
>TRBD1|TRBJ1-1|.|15|TRBV2
CASSDGTGENTEAFF
TGTGCCAGCAGTGATGGGACAGGGGAGAACACTGAAGCTTTCTTT
>TRBD2|TRBJ2-1|.|15|TRBV9
CASSIGLAGKGEQFF
TGTGCCAGCAGCATCGGACTAGCGGGGAAGGGTGAGCAGTTCTTC
>TRBD2|TRBJ2-1|.|17|TRBV5-1
CASSLYTSGISYNEQFF
TGCGCCAGCAGCTTGTATACCAGCGGGATTTCCTACAATGAGCAGTTCTTC
>.|TRBJ2-3|once|15|TRBV2
CASSEGQGLTDTQYF
TGTGCCAGCAGTGAAGGCCAGGGACTCACAGATACGCAGTATTTT
>.|TRBJ2-3|.|18|TRBV19
CASVQGPTSGLTTDTQYF
TGTGCCAGCGTACAGGGCCCCACATCGGGACTAACCACAGATACGCAGTATTTT
>.|TRBJ2-3|.|13|TRBV7-2
CASSQNIFDTQYF
TGTGCCAGCAGCCAAAACATATTCGATACGCAGTATTTT
>TRBD2|TRBJ2-1|.|15|TRBV7-9
CASGNVRGRNPEQFF
TGTGCCAGCGGGAACGTTCGCGGGAGGAACCCAGAGCAGTTCTTC
>.|TRBJ2-3|.|15|TRBV28
CASSLNWGATDTQYF
TGTGCCAGCAGTCTAAATTGGGGGGCCACAGATACGCAGTATTTT
>.|TRBJ1-2|.|13|TRBV6-1
CASGRGGGYGYTF
TGTGCCAGCGGACGGGGGGGTGGCTATGGCTACACCTTC
>.|TRBJ1-4|once|17|TRBV11-3
CASRSPGQRAYNEKLFF
TGTGCCAGCCGTTCTCCGGGACAAAGAGCGTATAATGAAAAACTGTTTTTT
>.|TRBJ2-7|.|13|TRBV28
CASTGEGAYEQYF
TGTGCCAGCACCGGGGAGGGGGCTTACGAGCAGTACTTC
>.|TRBJ2-7|.|14|TRBV5-1
CASSLAGGFYEQYF
TGCGCCAGCAGCTTGGCTGGGGGATTCTACGAGCAGTACTTC
>.|TRBJ2-2|.|15|TRBV4-2
CASSQDWRTTGELFF
TGTGCCAGCAGCCAAGATTGGAGGACCACCGGGGAGCTGTTTTTT
>.|TRBJ2-1|.|13|TRBV6-1
CATREYSYNEQFF
TGTGCCACACGAGAGTATTCCTACAATGAGCAGTTCTTC
>.|TRBJ2-5|.|12|TRBV7-3
CASSGTGGTQYF
TGTGCCAGCAGTGGCACTGGCGGGACCCAGTACTTC
>TRBD1|TRBJ2-2|once|16|TRBV6-1
CASSESGGQGTGELFF
TGTGCCAGCAGTGAATCGGGTGGACAGGGAACCGGGGAGCTGTTTTTT
>TRBD2|TRBJ2-7|.|17|TRBV5-6
CASSSAVLAGGLYEQYF
TGTGCCAGCAGCTCCGCCGTACTAGCGGGAGGCCTATACGAGCAGTACTTC
>TRBD1|TRBJ2-6|.|15|TRBV30
CAWSMTGAGANVLTF
TGTGCCTGGAGTATGACAGGGGCTGGGGCCAACGTCCTGACTTTC
>TRBD1|TRBJ2-5|.|14|TRBV6-1
CASSLDRAGETQYF
TGTGCCAGCAGCCTGGACAGGGCAGGAGAGACCCAGTACTTC
>.|TRBJ2-7|.|14|TRBV9
CASSVDEVRAEQYF
TGTGCCAGCAGCGTAGACGAGGTCCGAGCGGAGCAGTACTTC
>.|TRBJ1-2|.|14|TRBV5-4
CASSWRGAPYGYTF
TGTGCCAGCAGCTGGAGGGGAGCTCCCTATGGCTACACCTTC
>TRBD1|TRBJ1-1|.|15|TRBV5-1
CASSRKQGGGTEAFF
TGCGCCAGCAGCCGCAAACAGGGGGGTGGCACTGAAGCTTTCTTT
>.|TRBJ2-1|.|17|TRBV7-6
CASSFGEQRPSYNEQFF
TGTGCCAGCAGCTTTGGGGAACAGCGTCCTTCCTACAATGAGCAGTTCTTC
>TRBD1|TRBJ2-1|.|16|TRBV11-2
CASSLFPGQGHNEQFF
TGTGCCAGCAGCTTATTTCCGGGACAGGGACACAATGAGCAGTTCTTC
>.|TRBJ2-7|.|11|TRBV6-1
CASSALYEQYF
TGTGCCAGCAGTGCGCTATACGAGCAGTACTTC
>TRBD2|TRBJ2-1|.|16|TRBV9
CASSVGLREGDNEQFF
TGTGCCAGCAGCGTAGGTCTGCGGGAGGGGGACAATGAGCAGTTCTTC
>.|TRBJ2-1|.|11|TRBV28
CASRGYNEQFF
TGTGCCAGCAGGGGGTACAATGAGCAGTTCTTC
>TRBD2|TRBJ2-3|once|16|TRBV27
CASSLGVAGGTDTQYF
TGTGCCAGCAGTTTGGGTGTGGCGGGAGGCACAGATACGCAGTATTTT
>.|TRBJ2-7|.|15|TRBV6-5
CASSYAGSVKVEQYF
TGTGCCAGCAGTTACGCAGGGTCCGTCAAGGTCGAGCAGTACTTC
>TRBD2|TRBJ2-2|.|14|TRBV18
CASSQGRDTGELFF
TGTGCCAGCTCACAAGGGAGGGACACCGGGGAGCTGTTTTTT
>.|TRBJ1-5|few|15|TRBV6-1
CASSEGRASNQPQHF
TGTGCCAGCAGTGAAGGGCGGGCTAGCAATCAGCCCCAGCATTTT
>.|TRBJ1-5|.|16|TRBV27
CASSLGTPASNQPQHF
TGTGCCAGCAGTTTGGGGACCCCGGCGTCCAATCAGCCCCAGCATTTT
>.|TRBJ1-1|once|12|TRBV30
CAWSARNTEAFF
TGTGCCTGGAGTGCTAGGAACACTGAAGCTTTCTTT
>.|TRBJ1-6|.|12|TRBV6-1
CASRGFNSPLHF
TGTGCCAGCAGGGGGTTTAATTCACCCCTCCACTTT
>.|TRBJ2-7|.|14|TRBV5-1
CASSPDGIAYEQYF
TGCGCCAGCAGCCCGGACGGAATCGCCTACGAGCAGTACTTC
>.|TRBJ2-7|once|13|TRBV19
CASSIDRTTGQYF
TGTGCCAGTAGTATAGATAGGACCACCGGGCAGTACTTC